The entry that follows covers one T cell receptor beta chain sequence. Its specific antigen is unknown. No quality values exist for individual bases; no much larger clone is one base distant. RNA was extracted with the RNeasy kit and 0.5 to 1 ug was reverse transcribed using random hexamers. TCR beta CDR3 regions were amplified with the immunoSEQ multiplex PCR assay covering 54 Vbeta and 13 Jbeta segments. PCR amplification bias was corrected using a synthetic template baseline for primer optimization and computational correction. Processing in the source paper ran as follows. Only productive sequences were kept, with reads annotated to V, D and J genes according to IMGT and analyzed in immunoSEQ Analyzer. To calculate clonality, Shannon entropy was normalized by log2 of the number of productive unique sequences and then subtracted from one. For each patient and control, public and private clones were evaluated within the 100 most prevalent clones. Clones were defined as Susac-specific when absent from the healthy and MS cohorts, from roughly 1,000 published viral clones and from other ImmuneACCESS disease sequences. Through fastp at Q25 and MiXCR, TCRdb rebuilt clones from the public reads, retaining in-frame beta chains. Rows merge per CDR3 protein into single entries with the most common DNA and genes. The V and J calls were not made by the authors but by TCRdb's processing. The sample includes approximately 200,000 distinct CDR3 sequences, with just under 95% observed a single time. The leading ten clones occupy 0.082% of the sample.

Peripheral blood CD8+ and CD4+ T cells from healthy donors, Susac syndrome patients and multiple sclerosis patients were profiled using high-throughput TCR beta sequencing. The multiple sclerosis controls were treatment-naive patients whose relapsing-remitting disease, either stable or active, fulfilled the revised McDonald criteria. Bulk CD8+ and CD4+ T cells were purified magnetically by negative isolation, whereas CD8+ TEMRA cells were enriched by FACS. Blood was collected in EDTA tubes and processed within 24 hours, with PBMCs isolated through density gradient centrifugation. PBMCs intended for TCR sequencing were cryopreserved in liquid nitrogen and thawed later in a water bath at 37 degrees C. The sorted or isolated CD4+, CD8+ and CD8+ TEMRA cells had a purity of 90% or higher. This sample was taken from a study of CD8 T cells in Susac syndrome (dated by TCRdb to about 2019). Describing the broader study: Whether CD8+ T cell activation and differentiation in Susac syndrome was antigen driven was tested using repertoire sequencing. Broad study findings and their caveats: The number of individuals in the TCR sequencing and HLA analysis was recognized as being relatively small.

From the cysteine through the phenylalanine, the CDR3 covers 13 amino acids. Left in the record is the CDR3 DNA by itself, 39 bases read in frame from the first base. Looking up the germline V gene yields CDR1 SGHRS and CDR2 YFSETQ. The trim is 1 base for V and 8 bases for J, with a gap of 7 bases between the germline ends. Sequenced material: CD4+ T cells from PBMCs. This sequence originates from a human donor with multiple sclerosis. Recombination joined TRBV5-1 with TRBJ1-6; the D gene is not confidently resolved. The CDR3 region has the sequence CASSLRPDSPLHF. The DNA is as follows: TGCGCCAGCAGCTTGCGTCCGGATTCACCCCTCCACTTT.